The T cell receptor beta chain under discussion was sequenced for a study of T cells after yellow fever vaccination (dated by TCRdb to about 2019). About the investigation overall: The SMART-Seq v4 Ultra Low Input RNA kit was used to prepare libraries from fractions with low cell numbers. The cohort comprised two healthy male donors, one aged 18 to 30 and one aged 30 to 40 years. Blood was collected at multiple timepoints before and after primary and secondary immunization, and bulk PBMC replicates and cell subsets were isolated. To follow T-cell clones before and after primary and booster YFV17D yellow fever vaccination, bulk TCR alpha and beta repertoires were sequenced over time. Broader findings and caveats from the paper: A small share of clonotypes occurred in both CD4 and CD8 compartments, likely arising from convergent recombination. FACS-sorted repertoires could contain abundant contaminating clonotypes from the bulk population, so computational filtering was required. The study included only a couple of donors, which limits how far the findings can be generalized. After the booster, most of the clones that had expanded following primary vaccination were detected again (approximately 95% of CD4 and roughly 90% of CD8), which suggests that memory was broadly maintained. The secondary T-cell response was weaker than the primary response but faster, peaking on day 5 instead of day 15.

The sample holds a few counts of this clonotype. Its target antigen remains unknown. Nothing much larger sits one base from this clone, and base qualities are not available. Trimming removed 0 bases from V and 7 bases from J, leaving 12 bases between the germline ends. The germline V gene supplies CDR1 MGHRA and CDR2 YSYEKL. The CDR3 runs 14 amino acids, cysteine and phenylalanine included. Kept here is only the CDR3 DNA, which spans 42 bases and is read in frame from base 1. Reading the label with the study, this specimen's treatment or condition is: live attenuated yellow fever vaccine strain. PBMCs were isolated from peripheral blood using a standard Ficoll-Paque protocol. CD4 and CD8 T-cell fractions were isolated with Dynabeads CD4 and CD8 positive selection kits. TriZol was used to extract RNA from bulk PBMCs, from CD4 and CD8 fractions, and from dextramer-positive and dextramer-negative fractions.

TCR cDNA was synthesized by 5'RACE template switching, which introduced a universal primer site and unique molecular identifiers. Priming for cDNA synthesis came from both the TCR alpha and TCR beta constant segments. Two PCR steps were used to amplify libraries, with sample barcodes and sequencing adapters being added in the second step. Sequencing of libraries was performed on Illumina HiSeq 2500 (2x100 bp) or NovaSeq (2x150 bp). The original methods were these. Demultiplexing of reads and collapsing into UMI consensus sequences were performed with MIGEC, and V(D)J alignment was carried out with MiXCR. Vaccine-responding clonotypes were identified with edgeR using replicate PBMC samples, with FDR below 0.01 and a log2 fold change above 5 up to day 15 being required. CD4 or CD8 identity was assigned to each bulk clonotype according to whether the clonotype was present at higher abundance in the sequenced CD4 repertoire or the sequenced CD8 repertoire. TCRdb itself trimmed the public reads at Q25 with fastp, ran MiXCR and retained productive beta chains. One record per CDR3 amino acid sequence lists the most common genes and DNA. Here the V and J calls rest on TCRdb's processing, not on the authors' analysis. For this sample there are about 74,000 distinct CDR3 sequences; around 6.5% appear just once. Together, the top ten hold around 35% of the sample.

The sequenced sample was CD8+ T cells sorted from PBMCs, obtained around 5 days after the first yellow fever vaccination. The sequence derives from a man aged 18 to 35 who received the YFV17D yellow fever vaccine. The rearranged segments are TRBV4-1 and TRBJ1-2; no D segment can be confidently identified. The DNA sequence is TGCGCCAGCAGCCAAGATGAAGGGTGGGGTGGCTACACCTTC. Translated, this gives CASSQDEGWGGYTF.